Presented here are 17 T cell receptor beta chains from one specimen sequenced in a study of T cell repertoires in ileal Crohn's disease. The time point here: neoterminal ileum biopsy at postoperative endoscopy, about 6 months after surgery. Profiling relied on immunoSEQ multiplex PCR, and the TCRdb table lists in-frame clones only, not all of them. The sample contains 1,500 or so clones, just over 85% of which appear only once. Sequences were obtained from ileal tissue. These receptors all come from an adult with Crohn's disease.

The J gene is TRBJ2-2, the V gene TRBV7-9; D not resolved. Germline values: CDR1 SEHNR, CDR2 FQNEAQ (reference sequence). The CDR3 extends over 13 amino acids. Trimming removed 8 bases at V and 4 bases at J, with 11 bases between. DNA of the CDR3: TGTGCCAGCGATCGGCAGGTCACCGGGGAGCTGTTTTTT. Amino acid sequence: CASDRQVTGELFF.

V usage is TRBV29-1 and J usage is TRBJ1-2; TRBD1 aligns across 7 bases. Germline V gene sequence: CDR1 SQVTM, CDR2 ANQGSEA. CDR3 length: 12 amino acids. Trimming took 1 base from V and 4 from J; bases not matched to a gene: 0. The CDR3 coding sequence is TGCAGCGTTGAAGGGGACAGCTATGGCTACACCTTC. Protein sequence: CSVEGDSYGYTF.

This clone was seen more than once but under ten times. The chain links TRBV6-1 to TRBJ2-1; TRBD2 matches at 9 bases. The CDR3 spans 14 residues. The V gene's germline CDR1 is MNHNS and CDR2 SASEGT. Trimming took 8 bases from V and 3 from J; bases not matched to a gene: 5. CDR3 nucleotide sequence: TGTGCCAGCTCCAGCGGGGGGAACTACAATGAGCAGTTCTTC. Its protein is CASSSGGNYNEQFF.

V usage is TRBV4-1 and J usage is TRBJ2-1; 7 bases are a match to TRBD2. The germline V gene encodes CDR1 MGHRA and CDR2 YSYEKL. The CDR3 has 16 amino acids. Trimming removed 4 bases from V and 2 bases from J; junction bases left unmatched: 8. The CDR3 DNA follows: TGCGCCAGCAGCCGGGGTTCGGGGGGTACCTACAATGAGCAGTTCTTC. The encoded protein is CASSRGSGGTYNEQFF.

In this sample, this clone turned up once. The chain has TRBV11-2 and TRBJ2-7; D is possibly TRBD1 (5 bases). This CDR3 has 15 residues. Germline V lookup: CDR1 SGHAT, CDR2 FQNNGV. Trimming cost V 1 base and J 3 bases, with 13 bases left between them. CDR3 sequence (DNA): TGTGCCAGCAGCTTAGCGCGACAGAGCCACTACGAGCAGTACTTC. This codes for CASSLARQSHYEQYF. Variable domain in full (rest from reference TRBV11-2 and TRBJ2-7): EAGVAQSPRYKIIEKRQSVAFWCNPISGHATLYWYQQILGQGPKLLIQFQNNGVVDDSQLPKDRFSAERLKGVDSTLKIQPAKLEDSAVYLCASSLARQSHYEQYFGPGTRLTVT.

The table lists this clone with a count of one. The V gene is TRBV19, the J gene TRBJ1-5; the D is unclear. V lost 1 base to trimming and J lost 7 bases, with 8 bases between them. Germline CDR1 is LNHDA and CDR2 is SQIVND (reference sequence). The CDR3 covers 13 residues. As DNA, the CDR3 is TGTGCCAGTAGTATAGCCGTCAGACAGCCCCAGCATTTT. It codes for CASSIAVRQPQHF.

This clone was found once. The J gene is TRBJ2-5, the V gene TRBV19, with 7 bases lining up with TRBD1. CDR3 length equals 17 residues. Losses at the gene ends were 3 bases for V and 0 bases for J; bases not matched to a gene: 10. CDR1 and CDR2 from the germline V gene are LNHDA and SQIVND (reference sequence). As DNA, the CDR3 is TGTGCCAGTAGTATTTCGACGGACAGGATGTACCAAGAGACCCAGTACTTC. Protein product: CASSISTDRMYQETQYF.

This chain uses TRBV11-2 with TRBJ2-1, with TRBD2 matching 12 bases. Germline CDR1 and CDR2: SGHAT and FQNNGV. CDR3 length equals 14 residues. V was clipped by 5 bases and J by 15 bases; unmatched bases: 11. The chain's CDR3 is CASSAYILAGGWFF. For the CDR3, the DNA is TGTGCCAGCAGCGCCTACATACTAGCGGGAGGCTGGTTCTTC. The full variable domain, with the rest looked up from reference TRBV11-2 and TRBJ2-1, is EAGVAQSPRYKIIEKRQSVAFWCNPISGHATLYWYQQILGQGPKLLIQFQNNGVVDDSQLPKDRFSAERLKGVDSTLKIQPAKLEDSAVYLCASSAYILAGGWFFGPGTRLTVL.

The rearrangement links TRBV30 to TRBJ2-1; D is possibly TRBD2 (7 bases). V lost 3 bases, J lost 8 bases, and 14 bases lay in between. Germline V gene lookup returns CDR1 GTSNPN and CDR2 SVGIG (reference sequence). The CDR3 has 13 amino acids. CDR3 region: CAWRRGPGDEQFF. DNA for the CDR3: TGTGCCTGGAGGCGGGGGCCCGGGGATGAGCAGTTCTTC.

The chain has TRBV7-2 and TRBJ1-4; D is ambiguous. The CDR3 is 13 residues long. The germline gives CDR1 SGHTA, CDR2 FQGNSA. V lost 0 bases and J 7 bases, leaving 6 bases between the germline ends. The CDR3 here is CASSLAGFEKLFF. DNA of the CDR3: TGTGCCAGCAGCTTAGCGGGTTTTGAAAAACTGTTTTTT.

This rearrangement joins TRBV5-1 to TRBJ1-4; D remains ambiguous. V was cut by 4 bases and J by 6 bases, with 13 bases left in between. This CDR3 is built from 14 residues. CDR1 and CDR2 from the germline V gene are SGHRS and YFSETQ. The CDR3 spells CASSLEGVDEKLFF. The DNA of the CDR3 is TGCGCCAGCAGCCTGGAGGGCGTGGATGAAAAACTGTTTTTT.

J is TRBJ1-6 and V is TRBV5-1; 9 bases fit TRBD1. This CDR3 has 15 residues. Per the germline V gene, CDR1 is SGHRS and CDR2 is YFSETQ. Losses at the gene ends were 4 bases for V and 9 bases for J; bases not matched to a gene: 8. The CDR3 here is CASSPWDRDSSPLHF. DNA for the CDR3: TGCGCCAGCAGCCCTTGGGACAGGGACTCTTCACCCCTCCACTTT.

A few counts support this clone. The chain employs TRBV5-1 and TRBJ2-1, with 9 bases lining up with TRBD1. Germline trimming cut 4 bases from V and 5 bases from J; bases unmatched to any gene: 7. The CDR3 consists of 15 residues. CDR1 SGHRS and CDR2 YFSETQ come from the germline V gene. As DNA, the CDR3 is TGCGCCAGCAGCGCCGGACAGGGGAGGCACAATGAGCAGTTCTTC. Residues: CASSAGQGRHNEQFF. Looking up the rest from reference TRBV5-1 and TRBJ2-1 gives the full variable domain: KAGVTQTPRYLIKTRGQQVTLSCSPISGHRSVSWYQQTPGQGLQFLFEYFSETQRNKGNFPGRFSGRQFSNSRSEMNVSTLELGDSALYLCASSAGQGRHNEQFFGPGTRLTVL.

This chain links TRBV9 with TRBJ1-2; D possibly corresponds to TRBD1 (6 bases). CDR1 and CDR2 from the germline V gene are SGDLS and YYNGEE. Trimming pared 1 base from V and 8 bases from J, leaving 18 bases between. The CDR3 is 15 amino acids. DNA for the CDR3: TGTGCCAGCAGCGTACCCGAGGGGGGCCCTAAAGGCTACACCTTC. It is translated as CASSVPEGGPKGYTF.

The chain employs TRBV5-4 and TRBJ2-3; 12 bases match TRBD2. Trimming at V came to 3 bases and at J to 1 base, leaving 12 bases not matched to a gene. The germline gives CDR1 SGHNT, CDR2 YYREEE (reference sequence). CDR3 size: 19 residues. CDR3 sequence reads: CASSSSYKSSGGGTDTQYF. As DNA, the CDR3 is TGTGCCAGCAGCTCGAGCTATAAGTCTAGCGGGGGGGGCACAGATACGCAGTATTTT.

The chain is built from TRBV5-1 and TRBJ1-1, with 9 bases fitting TRBD1. CDR1 and CDR2 (germline): SGHRS, YFSETQ. The CDR3 is made up of 15 amino acids. With 4 bases clipped from V and 3 bases from J, the junction kept 7 bases outside the gene matches. The CDR3 reads CASSRGTGRDTEAFF. Here the CDR3 DNA reads TGCGCCAGCAGCCGCGGGACAGGGAGGGACACTGAAGCTTTCTTT. Together with reference TRBV5-1 and TRBJ1-1, the CDR3 gives the full variable domain: KAGVTQTPRYLIKTRGQQVTLSCSPISGHRSVSWYQQTPGQGLQFLFEYFSETQRNKGNFPGRFSGRQFSNSRSEMNVSTLELGDSALYLCASSRGTGRDTEAFFGQGTRLTVV.

The rearrangement links TRBV30 to TRBJ1-2, with TRBD1 identical over 8 bases. The germline CDR1 and CDR2 sequences are GTSNPN and SVGIG (reference sequence). CDR3 size: 14 residues. J gave up 7 bases and V 4 bases, and 11 bases lay outside the gene matches. The CDR3 is CAWTPGGARGGYTF. Here the CDR3 DNA reads TGTGCCTGGACCCCAGGGGGCGCTAGGGGTGGCTACACCTTC.